This TCR beta chain was profiled in a study of post-analysis software for immune sequencing data (dated by TCRdb to between 2014 and 2017). In the study overall: Relapsing-remitting, secondary progressive and progressive-relapsing multiple sclerosis were recorded as disease courses, and subtype annotation was lacking for some patients. The patient repertoires were set against eleven to twelve previously published healthy control repertoires from donors whose ages ranged from roughly 6 to 25 years. A subset of samples was prepared in parallel using single-end sample barcoding, then pooled and co-amplified after Illumina adapter ligation.

Findings and caveats that apply to the study as a whole: Significantly higher frequencies in patients than in controls were found for roughly 5 TRBV segments, including TRBV5-6, TRBV5-1 and TRBV20-1. Compared with controls, multiple sclerosis patients had significantly lower normalized Chao1 diversity, a finding suggesting substantial peripheral T-cell clonal expansion. The control group was slightly older than the multiple sclerosis patient group. Strong co-clustering of samples prepared in the same batch was shown by direct clustering with F measure, prompting a batch-effect correction.

CDR1 and CDR2 (SGHRS, YFSETQ) derive from the germline V gene. The CDR3 runs 14 residues from the cysteine to the phenylalanine. Of all the DNA, just the CDR3 is kept, 42 bases in frame from base 1. Between the V and J ends, shortened by 5 bases and 0 bases respectively, the junction contains 12 bases. With respect to this clonotype: Its antigen has not been determined. No base quality information exists; no much larger clone differs at one position.

TCR beta repertoires were profiled from peripheral blood of roughly twelve young patients with multiple sclerosis to demonstrate the VDJtools post-analysis software. The multiple sclerosis patients were children and adolescents ranging in age from about 6 to 16 years. Library preparation used PCR. TCRdb shows the sequencer as Illumina HiSeq 2500. Unique molecular identifiers were incorporated into TCR beta cDNA libraries to reduce PCR and sequencing biases. Approximately 500,000 cDNA molecules were obtained per 1 to 10 million input T cells, so each molecule approximated one T cell. Patient libraries were prepared and sequenced with the same protocol used for the earlier healthy control dataset. Samples belonging to the same batch were prepared together, multiplexed and sequenced on a shared HiSeq lane. From the authors' description of their analysis: Raw barcoded reads were processed with MIGEC, discarding single-read molecular identifier groups before consensus assembly and CDR3 extraction. Clonotype tables were post-analysed with VDJtools, and diversity was normalized by down-sampling all datasets to the smallest sample size. Repertoire overlap clustering matched CDR3 amino acid but not nucleotide sequences to correct batch-related cross-sample contamination. The raw public data were reprocessed by TCRdb itself: fastp quality trimming at Q25, MiXCR clonotype calling, in-frame beta chains only. One record per CDR3 amino acid sequence lists the most common genes and DNA. TCRdb, rather than the study authors, made the V and J calls. This sample has 400,000 to 500,000 distinct CDR3 sequences in its table, and less than 40% of those were observed once. The ten largest account for approximately 7.1% of the sample.

The chain joins TRBV5-1 to TRBJ2-7, with the D call perhaps TRBD1 or TRBD2, as 5 bases match in each case. The sequence came from a girl aged 2-9 years with multiple sclerosis. The specimen sequenced was blood. The encoded CDR3 is CASSMGVYSYEQYF. The nucleotide sequence reads as follows: TGCGCCAGCAGTATGGGGGTTTACTCCTACGAGCAGTACTTC.